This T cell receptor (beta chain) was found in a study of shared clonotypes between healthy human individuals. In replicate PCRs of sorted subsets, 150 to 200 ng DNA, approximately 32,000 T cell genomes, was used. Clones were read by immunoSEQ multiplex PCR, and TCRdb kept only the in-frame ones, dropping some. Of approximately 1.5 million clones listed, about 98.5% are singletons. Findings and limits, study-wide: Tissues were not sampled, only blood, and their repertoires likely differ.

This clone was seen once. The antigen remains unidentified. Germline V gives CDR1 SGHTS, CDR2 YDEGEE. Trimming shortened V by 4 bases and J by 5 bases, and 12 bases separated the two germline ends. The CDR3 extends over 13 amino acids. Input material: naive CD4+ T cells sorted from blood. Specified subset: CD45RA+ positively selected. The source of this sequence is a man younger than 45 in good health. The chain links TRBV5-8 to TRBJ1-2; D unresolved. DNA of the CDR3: TGTGCCAGCAGCCCCGGGCCATCATATGGCTACACCTTC. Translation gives CASSPGPSYGYTF. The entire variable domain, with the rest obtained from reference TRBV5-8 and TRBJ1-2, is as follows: EAGVTQSPTHLIKTRGQQATLRCSPISGHTSVYWYQQALGLGLQFLLWYDEGEERNRGNFPPRFSGRQFPNYSSELNVNALELEDSALYLCASSPGPSYGYTFGSGTRLTVV.